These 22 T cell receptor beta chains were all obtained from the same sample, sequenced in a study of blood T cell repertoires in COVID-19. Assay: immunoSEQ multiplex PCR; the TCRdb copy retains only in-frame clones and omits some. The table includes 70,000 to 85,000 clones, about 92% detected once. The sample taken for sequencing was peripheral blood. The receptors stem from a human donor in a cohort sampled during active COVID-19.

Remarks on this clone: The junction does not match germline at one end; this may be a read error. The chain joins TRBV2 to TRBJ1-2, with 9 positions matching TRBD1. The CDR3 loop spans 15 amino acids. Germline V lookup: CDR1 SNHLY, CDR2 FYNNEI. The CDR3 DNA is TGTGCCAGCAGCGAAGACAGGGGGAGTTACTATGGCTACACCTTC. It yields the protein CASSEDRGSYYGYTF.

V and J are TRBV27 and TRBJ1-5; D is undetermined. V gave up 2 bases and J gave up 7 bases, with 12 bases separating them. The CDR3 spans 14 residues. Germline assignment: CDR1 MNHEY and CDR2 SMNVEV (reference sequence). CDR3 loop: CASSLNTFSQPQHF. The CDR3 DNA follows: TGTGCCAGCAGTTTAAACACCTTCTCCCAGCCCCAGCATTTT.

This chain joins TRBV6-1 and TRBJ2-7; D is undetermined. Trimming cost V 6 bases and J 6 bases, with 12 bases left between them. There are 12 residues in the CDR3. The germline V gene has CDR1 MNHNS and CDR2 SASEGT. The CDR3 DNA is TGTGCCAGCAGCTCCAGGCCATTCGAGCAGTACTTC. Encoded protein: CASSSRPFEQYF.

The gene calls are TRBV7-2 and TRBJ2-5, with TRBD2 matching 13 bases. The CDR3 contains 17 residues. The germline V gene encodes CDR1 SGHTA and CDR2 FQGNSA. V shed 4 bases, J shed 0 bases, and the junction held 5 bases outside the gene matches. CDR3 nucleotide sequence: TGTGCCAGCAGCTCGGGACTAGCGGGGATCCACCAAGAGACCCAGTACTTC. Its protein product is CASSSGLAGIHQETQYF.

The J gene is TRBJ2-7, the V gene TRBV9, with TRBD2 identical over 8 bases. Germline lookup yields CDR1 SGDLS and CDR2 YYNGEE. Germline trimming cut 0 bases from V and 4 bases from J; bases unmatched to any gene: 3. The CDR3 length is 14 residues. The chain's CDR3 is CASSVDGRGYEQYF. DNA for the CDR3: TGTGCCAGCAGCGTAGACGGGAGGGGGTACGAGCAGTACTTC.

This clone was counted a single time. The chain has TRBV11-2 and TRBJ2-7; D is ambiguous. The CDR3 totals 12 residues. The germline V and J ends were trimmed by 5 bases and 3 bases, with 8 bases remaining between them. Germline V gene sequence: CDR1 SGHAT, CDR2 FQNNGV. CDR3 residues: CASSPNSYEQYF. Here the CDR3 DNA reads TGTGCCAGCAGCCCTAACAGCTACGAGCAGTACTTC.

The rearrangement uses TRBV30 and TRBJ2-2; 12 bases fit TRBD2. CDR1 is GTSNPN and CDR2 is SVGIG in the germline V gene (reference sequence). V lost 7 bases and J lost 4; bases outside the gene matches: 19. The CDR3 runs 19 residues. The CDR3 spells CALESNGLAGGRGTGELFF. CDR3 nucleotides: TGTGCCTTGGAAAGCAACGGTCTAGCGGGAGGGCGGGGCACCGGGGAGCTGTTTTTT.

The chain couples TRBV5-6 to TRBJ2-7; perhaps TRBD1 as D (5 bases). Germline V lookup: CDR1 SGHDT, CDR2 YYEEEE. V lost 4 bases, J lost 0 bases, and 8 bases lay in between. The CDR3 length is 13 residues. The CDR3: CASSPDTSYEQYF. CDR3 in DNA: TGTGCCAGCAGCCCGGACACCTCCTACGAGCAGTACTTC.

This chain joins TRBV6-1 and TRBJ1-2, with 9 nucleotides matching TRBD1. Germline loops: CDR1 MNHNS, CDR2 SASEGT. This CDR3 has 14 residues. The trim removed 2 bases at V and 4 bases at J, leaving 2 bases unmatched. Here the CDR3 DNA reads TGTGCCAGCAGTGAACTGGGACAGGGCTATGGCTACACCTTC. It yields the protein CASSELGQGYGYTF.

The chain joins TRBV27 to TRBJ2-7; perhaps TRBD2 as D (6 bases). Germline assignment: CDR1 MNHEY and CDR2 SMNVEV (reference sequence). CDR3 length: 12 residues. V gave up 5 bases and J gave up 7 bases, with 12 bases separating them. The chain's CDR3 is CASSRSAGEQYF. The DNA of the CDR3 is TGTGCCAGCAGTAGGAGCGCGGGGGAGCAGTACTTC.

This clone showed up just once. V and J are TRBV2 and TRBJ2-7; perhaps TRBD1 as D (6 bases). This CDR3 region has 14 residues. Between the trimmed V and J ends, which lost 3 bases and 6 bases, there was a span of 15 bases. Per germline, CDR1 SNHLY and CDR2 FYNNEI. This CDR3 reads CASSDGTGYVEQYF. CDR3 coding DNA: TGTGCCAGCAGTGATGGCACAGGGTACGTCGAGCAGTACTTC.

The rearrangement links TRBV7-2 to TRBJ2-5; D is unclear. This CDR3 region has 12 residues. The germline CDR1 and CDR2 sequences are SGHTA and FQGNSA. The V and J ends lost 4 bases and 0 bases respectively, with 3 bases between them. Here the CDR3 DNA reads TGTGCCAGCAGCTCAGACCAAGAGACCCAGTACTTC. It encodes CASSSDQETQYF. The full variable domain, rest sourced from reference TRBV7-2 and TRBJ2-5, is GAGVSQSPSNKVTEKGKDVELRCDPISGHTALYWYRQSLGQGLEFLIYFQGNSAPDKSGLPSDRFSAERTGGSVSTLTIQRTQQEDSAVYLCASSSDQETQYFGPGTRLLVL.

Written as DNA, the CDR3 is TGTGCCAGCAGCCACACAGGACTAGGGTTGACAGATACGCAGTATTTT. Translation gives CASSHTGLGLTDTQYF. The rearrangement links TRBV14 to TRBJ2-3; 7 bases agree with TRBD2. This CDR3 spans 16 amino acids. The ends lost 3 bases at V and 3 bases at J; junction bases unmatched: 9. The germline gives CDR1 SGHDN, CDR2 FVKESK. Drawing the rest from reference TRBV14 and TRBJ2-3, the complete variable domain is EAGVTQFPSHSVIEKGQTVTLRCDPISGHDNLYWYRRVMGKEIKFLLHFVKESKQDESGMPNNRFLAERTGGTYSTLKVQPAELEDSGVYFCASSHTGLGLTDTQYFGPGTRLTVL.

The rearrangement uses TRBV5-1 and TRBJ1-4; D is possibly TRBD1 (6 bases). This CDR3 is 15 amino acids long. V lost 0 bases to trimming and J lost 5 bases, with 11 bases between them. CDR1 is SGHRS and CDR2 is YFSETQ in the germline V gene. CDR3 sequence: CASSLAGESNEKLFF. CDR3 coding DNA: TGCGCCAGCAGCTTGGCAGGGGAATCGAATGAAAAACTGTTTTTT.

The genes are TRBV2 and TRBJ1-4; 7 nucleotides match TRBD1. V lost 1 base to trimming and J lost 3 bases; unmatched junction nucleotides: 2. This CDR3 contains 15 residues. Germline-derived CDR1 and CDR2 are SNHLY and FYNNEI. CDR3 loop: CASSEDRGANEKLFF. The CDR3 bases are TGTGCCAGCAGTGAAGACAGGGGTGCTAATGAAAAACTGTTTTTT. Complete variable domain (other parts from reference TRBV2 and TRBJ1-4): EPEVTQTPSHQVTQMGQEVILRCVPISNHLYFYWYRQILGQKVEFLVSFYNNEISEKSEIFDDQFSVERPDGSNFTLKIRSTKLEDSAMYFCASSEDRGANEKLFFGSGTQLSVL.

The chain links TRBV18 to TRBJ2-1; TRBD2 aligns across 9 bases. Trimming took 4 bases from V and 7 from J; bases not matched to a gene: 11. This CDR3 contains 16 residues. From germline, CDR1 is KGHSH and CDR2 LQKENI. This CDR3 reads CASSRSPASGMNEQFF. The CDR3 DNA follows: TGTGCCAGCTCACGATCCCCAGCTAGCGGGATGAATGAGCAGTTCTTC.

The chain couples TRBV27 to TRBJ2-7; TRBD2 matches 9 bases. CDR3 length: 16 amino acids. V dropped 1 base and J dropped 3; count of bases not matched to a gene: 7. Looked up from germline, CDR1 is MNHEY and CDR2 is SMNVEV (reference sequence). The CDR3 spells CASSLLAGGLFYEQYF. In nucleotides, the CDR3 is TGTGCCAGCAGTTTATTGGCGGGGGGGCTATTCTACGAGCAGTACTTC.

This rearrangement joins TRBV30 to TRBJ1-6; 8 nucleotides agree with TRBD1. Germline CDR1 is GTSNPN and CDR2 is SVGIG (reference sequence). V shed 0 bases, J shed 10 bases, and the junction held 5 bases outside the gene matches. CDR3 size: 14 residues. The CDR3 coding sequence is TGTGCCTGGAGTGTACCAGGGGGCGCATCACCCCTCCACTTT. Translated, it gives CAWSVPGGASPLHF.

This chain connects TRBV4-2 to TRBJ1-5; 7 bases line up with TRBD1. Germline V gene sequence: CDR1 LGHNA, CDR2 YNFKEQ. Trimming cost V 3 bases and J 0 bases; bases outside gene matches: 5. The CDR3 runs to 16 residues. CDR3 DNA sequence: TGTGCCAGCAGCCAGGAACAGGGGATTAGCAATCAGCCCCAGCATTTT. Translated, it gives CASSQEQGISNQPQHF.

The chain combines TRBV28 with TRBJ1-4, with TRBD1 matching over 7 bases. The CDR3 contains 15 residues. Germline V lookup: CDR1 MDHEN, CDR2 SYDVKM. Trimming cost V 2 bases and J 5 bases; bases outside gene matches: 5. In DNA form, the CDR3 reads TGTGCCAGCAGTTTAGAGGGGGCCAGGAATGAAAAACTGTTTTTT. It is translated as CASSLEGARNEKLFF.

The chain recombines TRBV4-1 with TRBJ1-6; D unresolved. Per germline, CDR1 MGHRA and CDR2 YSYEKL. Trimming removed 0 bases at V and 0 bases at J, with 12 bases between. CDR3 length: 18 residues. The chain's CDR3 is CASSQDSPGSSYNSPLHF. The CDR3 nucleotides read TGCGCCAGCAGCCAAGATTCCCCAGGTAGCTCCTATAATTCACCCCTCCACTTT.

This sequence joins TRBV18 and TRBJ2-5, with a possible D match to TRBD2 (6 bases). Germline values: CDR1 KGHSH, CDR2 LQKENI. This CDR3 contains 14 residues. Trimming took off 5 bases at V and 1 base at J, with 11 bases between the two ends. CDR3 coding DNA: TGTGCCAGCTCAGGCGGGACCTCCCAAGAGACCCAGTACTTC. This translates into CASSGGTSQETQYF.